Listed here are 29 T cell receptor beta chains from one sample, sequenced in a study of T cell changes during pregnancy in multiple sclerosis. The repertoire was sequenced with immunoSEQ multiplex PCR; TCRdb's copy has only in-frame clones and lacks some. The sample yields around 37,000 clones, 90% to 95% seen once. The sample was CD8+ T cells from peripheral blood mononuclear cells, taken in the second trimester of pregnancy. The receptors derive from a female donor with multiple sclerosis, enrolled in a pregnancy study.

The chain is built from TRBV15 and TRBJ2-1; TRBD1 matches 7 bases. There are 17 residues in the CDR3. Unmatched junction bases numbered 8, after V lost 1 base and J lost 2 bases. The germline V gene has CDR1 LNHNV and CDR2 YYDKDF (reference sequence). CDR3 nucleotides: TGTGCCACCAGCAGAGTAGGAACAGGGGATCCCTACAATGAGCAGTTCTTC. Translated, it gives CATSRVGTGDPYNEQFF.

In its sample, this clone was seen once. The chain recombines TRBV27 with TRBJ2-7, with 7 bases aligning to TRBD1. The germline V gene encodes CDR1 MNHEY and CDR2 SMNVEV (reference sequence). The J segment lost 0 bases and the V segment lost 3 bases, leaving 2 bases of the junction unmatched. The CDR3 has 14 amino acids. The CDR3 loop is CASSFRTGSYEQYF. CDR3 sequence (DNA): TGTGCCAGCAGTTTTAGGACAGGCTCCTACGAGCAGTACTTC.

This clone was recorded a few times. This chain links TRBV12-5 with TRBJ2-7, with 9 nucleotides matching TRBD1. The CDR3 spans 14 residues. V lost 7 bases, J lost 4 bases, and 8 bases stayed unmatched. The germline gives CDR1 LGHNT, CDR2 FRNRAP. In DNA form, the CDR3 reads TGTGCTAGTGCCCCTTCCGGGACAGGGTACGAGCAGTACTTC. This sequence encodes CASAPSGTGYEQYF.

This chain uses TRBV19 with TRBJ2-7, with 10 bases identical to TRBD1. Germline V gene data show CDR1 as LNHDA and CDR2 as SQIVND (reference sequence). The trim removed 5 bases at V and 3 bases at J, leaving 4 bases unmatched. The CDR3 sequence is 14 residues long. In DNA form, the CDR3 reads TGTGCCAGTAGTGCCGGGACAGGGGTCTACGAGCAGTACTTC. It specifies CASSAGTGVYEQYF.

The V gene is TRBV19, the J gene TRBJ1-4; no clear D gene. V was shortened by 3 bases and J by 8 bases, with 10 bases between the two germline ends. Germline CDR1 reads LNHDA; CDR2 reads SQIVND (reference sequence). The CDR3 is 13 residues long. This chain's CDR3 is CASSIEGGEKLFF. The CDR3 DNA sequence: TGTGCCAGTAGTATTGAGGGTGGCGAAAAACTGTTTTTT.

The V gene is TRBV12-5, the J gene TRBJ2-2; no firm D call. CDR3 size: 14 residues. CDR1 and CDR2 (germline): LGHNT, FRNRAP. The V end was cut by 0 bases, the J end by 8 bases, with 10 bases between. CDR3 bases: TGTGCTAGTGGTTTGGTAGAGAGGTGGGGGGAGCTGTTTTTT. Residues: CASGLVERWGELFF.

The V call is TRBV5-4, the J call TRBJ2-5; TRBD2 matches at 10 bases. From germline, CDR1 is SGHNT and CDR2 YYREEE (reference sequence). The V gene end was trimmed by 9 bases and the J gene end by 5 bases; junction bases not matched to a gene: 10. This CDR3 spans 14 amino acids. CDR3 region: CATPSLAGEETQYF. In DNA form, the CDR3 reads TGTGCCACCCCCTCCCTAGCGGGAGAGGAGACCCAGTACTTC. Together with reference TRBV5-4 and TRBJ2-5, the CDR3 gives the full variable domain: ETGVTQSPTHLIKTRGQQVTLRCSSQSGHNTVSWYQQALGQGPQFIFQYYREEENGRGNFPPRFSGLQFPNYSSELNVNALELDDSALYLCATPSLAGEETQYFGPGTRLLVL.

The chain joins TRBV7-8 to TRBJ1-4; possible D gene TRBD1, 5 bases. Deletions cut 1 base from V and 3 bases from J, with 9 bases between. In germline, CDR1 is SGHVS, CDR2 FQNEAQ. This CDR3 contains 15 residues. CDR3 bases: TGTGCCAGCAGCTTAGAGGGGTCAGCTAATGAAAAACTGTTTTTT. Residues: CASSLEGSANEKLFF.

The rearrangement links TRBV6-5 to TRBJ1-2; D not resolved. This CDR3 comprises 16 residues. Germline CDR1 and CDR2: MNHEY and SVGAGI. V lost 0 bases, J lost 4 bases, and 15 bases lay in between. Here the CDR3 reads CASSYSKHPGFYGYTF. As DNA, the CDR3 is TGTGCCAGCAGTTACTCGAAGCACCCAGGCTTCTATGGCTACACCTTC.

In DNA, the CDR3 is TGCAGCGGCTGTACAGCGGGAGGGTACAATGAGCAGTTCTTC. Translation: CSGCTAGGYNEQFF. The J gene is TRBJ2-1, the V gene TRBV29-1; 10 bases line up with TRBD2. The CDR3 extends over 14 amino acids. Germline V lookup: CDR1 SQVTM, CDR2 ANQGSEA. J was trimmed by 4 bases and V by 7 bases; bases with no gene match: 7.

The chain recombines TRBV19 with TRBJ2-1, with TRBD2 matching over 7 bases. The V segment lost 5 bases and the J segment 7 bases; nucleotides outside the gene matches: 17. Per germline, CDR1 LNHDA and CDR2 SQIVND (reference sequence). The CDR3 has 17 residues. The CDR3 DNA reads as TGTGCCAGTAGTGAACGGCTAGCGGAACTACCTGGGAATGAGCAGTTCTTC. Protein: CASSERLAELPGNEQFF.

The chain joins TRBV11-2 to TRBJ2-1; D is possibly TRBD2 (6 bases). Germline V gene sequence: CDR1 SGHAT, CDR2 FQNNGV. The V gene lost 5 bases and the J gene lost 3 bases, with 11 bases spanning the gap. The CDR3 covers 14 residues. The DNA of the CDR3 is TGTGCCAGCAGCCATAGCGGCCGCTACAATGAGCAGTTCTTC. Translation: CASSHSGRYNEQFF.

The rearrangement links TRBV7-9 to TRBJ1-6; TRBD1 matches at 8 bases. Trimming took 4 bases from V and 5 from J; bases not matched to a gene: 4. The CDR3 loop spans 15 amino acids. Germline CDR1 and CDR2: SEHNR and FQNEAQ (reference sequence). CDR3 in DNA: TGTGCCAGCAGCTCCTTGACAGGGGATAATTCACCCCTCCACTTT. Residues: CASSSLTGDNSPLHF.

This clone was observed once. V is TRBV27 and J is TRBJ2-1; TRBD2 is a possible D gene (5 bases). CDR1 and CDR2 from the germline V gene are MNHEY and SMNVEV (reference sequence). This CDR3 has 13 amino acids. Between the trimmed V and J ends, which lost 0 bases and 6 bases, there was a span of 6 bases. CDR3: CASSLSRANEQFF. The CDR3, as DNA: TGTGCCAGCAGTTTATCGAGGGCCAATGAGCAGTTCTTC.

This chain joins TRBV30 and TRBJ1-1; tentative D call: TRBD1 (6 bases). The germline V gene has CDR1 GTSNPN and CDR2 SVGIG (reference sequence). CDR3 length: 15 residues. V was shortened by 4 bases and J by 6 bases, with 21 bases between the two germline ends. In DNA form, the CDR3 reads TGTGCCTGGACCAACGTGGACGGGGGGCTACCTGAAGCTTTCTTT. It encodes CAWTNVDGGLPEAFF.

Notes on this clone: One junction end disagrees with the germline gene, perhaps due to a read error. V is TRBV6-5 and J is TRBJ1-1; D uncertain. CDR3 size: 13 residues. CDR1 and CDR2 (germline): MNHEY, SVGAGI. CDR3 protein: CASGYQLNTEAFF. CDR3 nucleotides: TGTGCCAGCGGTTATCAGTTGAACACTGAAGCTTTCTTT.

V is TRBV4-2 and J is TRBJ2-1, with 11 bases aligning to TRBD2. The V gene's germline CDR1 is LGHNA and CDR2 YNFKEQ. CDR3 length: 19 amino acids. Trimming cost V 1 base and J 2 bases; bases outside gene matches: 10. The CDR3 DNA reads as TGTGCCAGCAGCCAAGGAGTAAGTTTAGCGGGAGGGACCTACAATGAGCAGTTCTTC. Protein product: CASSQGVSLAGGTYNEQFF.

The chain is built from TRBV4-2 and TRBJ1-5; tentatively, D is TRBD1 (5 bases). V was shortened by 0 bases and J by 7 bases, with 10 bases between the two germline ends. The CDR3 sequence is 14 residues long. Germline CDR1 and CDR2: LGHNA and YNFKEQ. The CDR3 spells CASSQDGAGQPQHF. CDR3 nucleotide sequence: TGTGCCAGCAGCCAAGATGGGGCCGGCCAGCCCCAGCATTTT.

The chain uses TRBV13 and TRBJ2-3; 12 positions match TRBD1. The CDR3 totals 17 residues. From germline, CDR1 is PRHDT and CDR2 FYEKMQ (reference sequence). Losses at the gene ends were 5 bases for V and 0 bases for J; bases not matched to a gene: 6. CDR3 bases: TGTGCCAGCAGCGCACCGGGACAGGGGGCAAGCACAGATACGCAGTATTTT. This encodes CASSAPGQGASTDTQYF.

V usage is TRBV2 and J usage is TRBJ1-1; no clear D gene. Germline assignment: CDR1 SNHLY and CDR2 FYNNEI. The V end lost 8 bases, the J end lost 1 base, and 8 bases lay between the germline ends. This CDR3 is 12 amino acids long. The CDR3 is CASLAGNTEAFF. DNA for the CDR3: TGTGCCAGCTTGGCAGGGAACACTGAAGCTTTCTTT.

V gene TRBV10-1 combines with J gene TRBJ1-5; D perhaps matches TRBD1 (5 bases). The CDR3 totals 16 residues. The germline CDR1 and CDR2 sequences are WNHNN and SYGVQD (reference sequence). Trimming removed 2 bases from V and 6 bases from J, with 17 bases in between. CDR3 DNA: TGCGCCAGCAGTGAGAGGTCCGCCCTGGGGCGTCAGCCCCAGCATTTT. It translates to CASSERSALGRQPQHF.

The genes are TRBV6-6 and TRBJ1-2; no firm D call. Germline CDR1 reads MNHNY; CDR2 reads SVGAGI (reference sequence). Between the trimmed V and J ends, which lost 0 bases and 4 bases, there was a span of 12 bases. This CDR3 comprises 15 residues. CDR3 nucleotide sequence: TGTGCCAGCAGTTACTCTCGGGGATTCGTCTATGGCTACACCTTC. Amino acid sequence: CASSYSRGFVYGYTF.

The chain combines TRBV28 with TRBJ2-7; no definite D call. From germline, CDR1 is MDHEN and CDR2 SYDVKM. V lost 3 bases to trimming and J lost 3 bases, with 12 bases between them. This CDR3 spans 14 amino acids. Here the CDR3 reads CASSLIGEDYEQYF. DNA for the CDR3: TGTGCCAGCAGTTTGATCGGCGAGGACTACGAGCAGTACTTC.

The V gene is TRBV6-5, the J gene TRBJ1-5, with D tentatively TRBD1 (5 bases). Germline CDR1 reads MNHEY; CDR2 reads SVGAGI. Trimming took 0 bases from V and 0 from J, leaving 6 bases between them. This CDR3 is built from 15 residues. The CDR3 nucleotides read TGTGCCAGCAGTTACTCCAGGGTTAGCAATCAGCCCCAGCATTTT. This encodes CASSYSRVSNQPQHF.

This sequence joins TRBV25-1 and TRBJ1-2; D is undetermined. Trimming stripped 6 bases from V and 4 bases from J, with 12 bases between. CDR3 length: 13 amino acids. Germline loops: CDR1 MGHDK, CDR2 SYGVNS. The CDR3 DNA reads TGTGCCAGCAGCTACGACATGTTCTATGGCTACACCTTC. Protein: CASSYDMFYGYTF.

This chain connects TRBV5-1 to TRBJ1-4; D is unresolved. Germline lookup yields CDR1 SGHRS and CDR2 YFSETQ. This CDR3 comprises 15 residues. V shed 2 bases and J shed 6 bases, with 14 bases lying between them. CDR3 sequence: CASSFYGGGDEKLFF. The CDR3 nucleotides are TGCGCCAGCAGCTTCTACGGAGGAGGTGATGAAAAACTGTTTTTT.

This clone was found once. CDR3 loop: CASSFGRTDYEQYF. The CDR3 nucleotides are TGTGCCAGCAGCTTCGGGAGGACGGACTACGAGCAGTACTTC. V is TRBV7-9 and J is TRBJ2-7, with 7 bases fitting TRBD2. In germline, CDR1 is SEHNR, CDR2 FQNEAQ (reference sequence). Trimming at V came to 3 bases and at J to 3 bases, leaving 5 bases not matched to a gene. The CDR3 sequence is 14 residues long.

The chain couples TRBV27 to TRBJ2-5; maybe TRBD2 (6 bases). The CDR3 has 15 residues. With 3 bases removed from V and 5 bases from J, the gap between germline ends came to 16 bases. The V gene's germline CDR1 is MNHEY and CDR2 SMNVEV (reference sequence). CDR3 sequence (DNA): TGTGCCAGCAGTTTGGGACTGCTTTCCGGGGAGACCCAGTACTTC. It codes for CASSLGLLSGETQYF.

The rearrangement uses TRBV2 and TRBJ2-7; the D is unclear. This CDR3 spans 11 amino acids. The germline gives CDR1 SNHLY, CDR2 FYNNEI. V shed 3 bases and J shed 3 bases, with 3 bases lying between them. CDR3 DNA: TGTGCCAGCAGTGACAGCTACGAGCAGTACTTC. Translated, it gives CASSDSYEQYF.